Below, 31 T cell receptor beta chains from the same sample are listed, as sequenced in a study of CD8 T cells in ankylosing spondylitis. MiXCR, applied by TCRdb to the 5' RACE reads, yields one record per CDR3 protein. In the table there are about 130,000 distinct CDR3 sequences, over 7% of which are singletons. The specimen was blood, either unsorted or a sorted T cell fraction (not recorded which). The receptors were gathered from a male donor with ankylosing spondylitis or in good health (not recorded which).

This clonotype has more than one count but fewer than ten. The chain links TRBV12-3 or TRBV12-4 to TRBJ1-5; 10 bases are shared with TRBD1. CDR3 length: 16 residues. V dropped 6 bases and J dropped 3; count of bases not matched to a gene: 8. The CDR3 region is CASSLDRGMNNQPQHF. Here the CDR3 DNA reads TGTGCCAGCAGCTTGGACAGGGGGATGAACAATCAGCCCCAGCATTTT.

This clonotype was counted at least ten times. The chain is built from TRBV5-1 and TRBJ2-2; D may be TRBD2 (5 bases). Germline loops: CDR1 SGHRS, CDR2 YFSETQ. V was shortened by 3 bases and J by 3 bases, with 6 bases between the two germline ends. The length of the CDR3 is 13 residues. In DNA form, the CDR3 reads TGCGCCAGCAGCTCGGGGTACACCGGGGAGCTGTTTTTT. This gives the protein CASSSGYTGELFF.

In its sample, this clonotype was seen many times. CDR3 residues: CASSLLAGVPLRDEQYF. As DNA, the CDR3 is TGTGCCAGCAGCCTACTAGCGGGAGTCCCATTAAGGGACGAGCAGTACTTC. The chain recombines TRBV7-2 with TRBJ2-7; TRBD2 aligns across 11 bases. Looked up from germline, CDR1 is SGHTA and CDR2 is FQGNSA. This CDR3 is 17 amino acids long. The V segment lost 5 bases and the J segment 5 bases; nucleotides outside the gene matches: 14.

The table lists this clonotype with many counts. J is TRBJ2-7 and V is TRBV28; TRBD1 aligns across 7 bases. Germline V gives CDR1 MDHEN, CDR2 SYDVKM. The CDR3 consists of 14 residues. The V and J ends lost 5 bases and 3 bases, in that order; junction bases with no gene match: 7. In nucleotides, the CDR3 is TGTGCCAGCAGTCTTCCGGCAGGGGGCTACGAGCAGTACTTC. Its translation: CASSLPAGGYEQYF.

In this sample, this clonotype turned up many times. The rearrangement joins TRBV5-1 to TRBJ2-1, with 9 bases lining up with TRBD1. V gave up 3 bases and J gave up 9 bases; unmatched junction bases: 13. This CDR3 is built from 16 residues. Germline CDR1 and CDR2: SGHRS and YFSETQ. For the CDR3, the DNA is TGCGCCAGCAGCTCAATGTCGGGACAGGGTGTGACTGAGCAGTTCTTC. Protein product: CASSSMSGQGVTEQFF.

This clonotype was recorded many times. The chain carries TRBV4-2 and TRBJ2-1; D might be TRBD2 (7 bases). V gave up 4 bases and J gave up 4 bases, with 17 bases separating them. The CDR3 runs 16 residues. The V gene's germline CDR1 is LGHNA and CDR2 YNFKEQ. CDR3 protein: CASSLGGGVQYNEQFF. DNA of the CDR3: TGTGCCAGCAGCCTAGGAGGGGGGGTGCAATACAATGAGCAGTTCTTC.

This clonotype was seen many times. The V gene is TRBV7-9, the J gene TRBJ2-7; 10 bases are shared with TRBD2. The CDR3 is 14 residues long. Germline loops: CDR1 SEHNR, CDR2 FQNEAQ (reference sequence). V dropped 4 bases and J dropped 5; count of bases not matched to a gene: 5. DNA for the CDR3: TGTGCCAGCAGCTATAGCGGGAGGCCCAACGAGCAGTACTTC. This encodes CASSYSGRPNEQYF.

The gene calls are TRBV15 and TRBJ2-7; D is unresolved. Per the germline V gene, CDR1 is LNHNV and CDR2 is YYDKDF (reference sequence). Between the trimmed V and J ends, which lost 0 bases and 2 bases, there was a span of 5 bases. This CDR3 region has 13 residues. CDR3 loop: CATSREAAYEQYF. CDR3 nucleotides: TGTGCCACCAGCAGAGAGGCAGCCTACGAGCAGTACTTC.

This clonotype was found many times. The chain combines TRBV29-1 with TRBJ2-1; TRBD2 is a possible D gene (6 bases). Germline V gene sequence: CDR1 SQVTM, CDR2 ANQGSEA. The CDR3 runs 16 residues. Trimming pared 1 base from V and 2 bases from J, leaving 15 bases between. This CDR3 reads CSVEGGGGLAYNEQFF. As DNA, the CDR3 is TGCAGCGTTGAAGGGGGTGGGGGGTTGGCCTACAATGAGCAGTTCTTC.

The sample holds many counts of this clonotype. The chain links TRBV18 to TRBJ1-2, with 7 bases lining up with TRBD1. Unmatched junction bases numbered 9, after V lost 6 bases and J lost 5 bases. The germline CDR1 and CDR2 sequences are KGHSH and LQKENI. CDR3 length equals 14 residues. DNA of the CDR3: TGTGCCAGCTCTGCATCAGGGACAGATTATGGCTACACCTTC. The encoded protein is CASSASGTDYGYTF.

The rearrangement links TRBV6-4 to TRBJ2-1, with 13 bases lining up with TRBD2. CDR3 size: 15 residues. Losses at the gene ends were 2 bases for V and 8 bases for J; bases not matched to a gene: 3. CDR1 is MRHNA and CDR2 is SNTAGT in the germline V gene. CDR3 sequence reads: CASSDGLAGVDEQFF. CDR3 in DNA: TGTGCCAGCAGTGACGGACTAGCGGGAGTGGATGAGCAGTTCTTC.

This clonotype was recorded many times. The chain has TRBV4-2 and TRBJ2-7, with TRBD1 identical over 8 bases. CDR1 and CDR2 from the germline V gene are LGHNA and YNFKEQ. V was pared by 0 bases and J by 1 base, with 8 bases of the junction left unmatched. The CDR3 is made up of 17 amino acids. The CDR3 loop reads CASSQDAGQGMSYEQYF. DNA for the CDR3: TGTGCCAGCAGCCAAGACGCCGGACAGGGTATGTCCTACGAGCAGTACTTC.

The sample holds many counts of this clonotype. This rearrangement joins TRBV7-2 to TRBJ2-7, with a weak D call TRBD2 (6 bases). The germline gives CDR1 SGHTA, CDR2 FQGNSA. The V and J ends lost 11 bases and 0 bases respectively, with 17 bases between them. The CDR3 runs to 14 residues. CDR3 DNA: TGTGCCTGCGGGCGGTCTAGCGTCTCCTACGAGCAGTACTTC. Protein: CACGRSSVSYEQYF.

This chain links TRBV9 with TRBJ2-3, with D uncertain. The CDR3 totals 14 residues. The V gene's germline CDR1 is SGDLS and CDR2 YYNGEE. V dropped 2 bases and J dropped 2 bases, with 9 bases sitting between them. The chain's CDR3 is CASSVAVHTDTQYF. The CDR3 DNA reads TGTGCCAGCAGCGTGGCAGTCCACACAGATACGCAGTATTTT.

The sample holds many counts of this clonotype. The CDR3 region has the DNA TGCAGTGCTAGAGATTCGGAGCGGGACTACAATGAGCAGTTCTTC. Amino acid sequence: CSARDSERDYNEQFF. The chain employs TRBV20-1 and TRBJ2-1, with 7 bases fitting TRBD2. Unmatched junction bases numbered 5, after V lost 0 bases and J lost 3 bases. The CDR3 covers 15 residues. Germline V gene sequence: CDR1 DFQATT, CDR2 SNEGSKA (reference sequence).

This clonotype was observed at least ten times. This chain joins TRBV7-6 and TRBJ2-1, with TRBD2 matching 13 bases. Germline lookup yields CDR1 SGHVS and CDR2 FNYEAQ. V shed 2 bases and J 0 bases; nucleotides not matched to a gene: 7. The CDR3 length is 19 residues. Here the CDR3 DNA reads TGTGCCAGCAGCTTAAGACTAGCGGGAGGTTGGAGCTCCTACAATGAGCAGTTCTTC. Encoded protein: CASSLRLAGGWSSYNEQFF.

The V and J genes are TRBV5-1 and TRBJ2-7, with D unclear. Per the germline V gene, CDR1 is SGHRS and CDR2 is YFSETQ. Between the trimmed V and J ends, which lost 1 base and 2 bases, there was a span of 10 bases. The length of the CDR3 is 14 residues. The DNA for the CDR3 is TGCGCCAGCAGCTTGCGATTCCCTCCCTACGAGCAGTACTTC. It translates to CASSLRFPPYEQYF. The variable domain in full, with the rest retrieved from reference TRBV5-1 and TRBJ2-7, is KAGVTQTPRYLIKTRGQQVTLSCSPISGHRSVSWYQQTPGQGLQFLFEYFSETQRNKGNFPGRFSGRQFSNSRSEMNVSTLELGDSALYLCASSLRFPPYEQYFGPGTRLTVT.

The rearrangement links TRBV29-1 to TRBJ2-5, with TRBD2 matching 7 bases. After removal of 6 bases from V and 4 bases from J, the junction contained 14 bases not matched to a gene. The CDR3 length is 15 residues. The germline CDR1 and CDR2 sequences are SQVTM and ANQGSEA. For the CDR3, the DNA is TGCAGCGTCCCCGGCAGCGGGATAGTTGTAGAGACCCAGTACTTC. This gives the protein CSVPGSGIVVETQYF.

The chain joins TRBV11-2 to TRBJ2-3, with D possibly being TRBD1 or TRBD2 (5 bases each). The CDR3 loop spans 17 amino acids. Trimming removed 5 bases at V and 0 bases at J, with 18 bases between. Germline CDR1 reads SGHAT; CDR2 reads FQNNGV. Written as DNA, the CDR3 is TGTGCCAGCAGCCCGAGACGGGGCAGGTCTAGCACAGATACGCAGTATTTT. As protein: CASSPRRGRSSTDTQYF.

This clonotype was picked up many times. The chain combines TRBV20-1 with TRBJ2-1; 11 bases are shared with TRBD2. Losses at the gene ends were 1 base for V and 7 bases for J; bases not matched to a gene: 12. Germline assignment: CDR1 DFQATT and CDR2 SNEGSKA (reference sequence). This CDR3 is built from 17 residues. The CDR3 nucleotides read TGCAGTGCTAGAGTTTACGGGACTAGCGGTACCCAAAATGAGCAGTTCTTC. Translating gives CSARVYGTSGTQNEQFF.

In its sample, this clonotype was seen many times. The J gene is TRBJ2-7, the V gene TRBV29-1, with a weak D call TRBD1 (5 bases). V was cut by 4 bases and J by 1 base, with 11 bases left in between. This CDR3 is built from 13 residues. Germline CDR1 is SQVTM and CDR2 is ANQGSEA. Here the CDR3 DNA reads TGCAGCGTTGCACCCACAGGTTCCTACGAGCAGTACTTC. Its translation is CSVAPTGSYEQYF.

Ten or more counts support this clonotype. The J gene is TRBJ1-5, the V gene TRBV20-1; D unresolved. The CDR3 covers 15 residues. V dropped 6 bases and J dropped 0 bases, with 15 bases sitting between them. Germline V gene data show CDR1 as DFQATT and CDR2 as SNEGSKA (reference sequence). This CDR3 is CSAERQKYSNQPQHF. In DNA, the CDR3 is TGCAGTGCCGAGCGGCAGAAATATAGCAATCAGCCCCAGCATTTT.

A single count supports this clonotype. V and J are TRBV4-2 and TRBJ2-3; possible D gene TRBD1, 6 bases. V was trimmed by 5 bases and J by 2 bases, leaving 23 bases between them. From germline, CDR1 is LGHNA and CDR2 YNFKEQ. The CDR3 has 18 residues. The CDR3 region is CASSKGVAPSEVTDTQYF. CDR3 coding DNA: TGTGCCAGCAGCAAGGGGGTGGCGCCCAGCGAAGTCACAGATACGCAGTATTTT.

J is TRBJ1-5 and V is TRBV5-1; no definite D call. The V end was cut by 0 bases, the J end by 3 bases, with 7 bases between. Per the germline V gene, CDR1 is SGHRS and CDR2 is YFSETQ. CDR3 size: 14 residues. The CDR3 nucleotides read TGCGCCAGCAGCTTGGCGGGAAACAATCAGCCCCAGCATTTT. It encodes CASSLAGNNQPQHF.

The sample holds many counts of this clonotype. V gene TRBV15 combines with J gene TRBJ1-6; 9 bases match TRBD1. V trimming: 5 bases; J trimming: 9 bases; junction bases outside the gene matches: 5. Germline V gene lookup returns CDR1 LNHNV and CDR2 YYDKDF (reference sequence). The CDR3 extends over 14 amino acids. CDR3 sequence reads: CATSGDRVASPLHF. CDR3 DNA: TGTGCCACCAGCGGGGACAGGGTTGCTTCACCCCTCCACTTT.

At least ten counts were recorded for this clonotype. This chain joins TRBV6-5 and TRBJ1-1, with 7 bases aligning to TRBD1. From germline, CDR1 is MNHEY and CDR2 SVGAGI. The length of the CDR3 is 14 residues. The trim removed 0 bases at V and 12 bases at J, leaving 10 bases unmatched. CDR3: CASSYSTFRDRPFF. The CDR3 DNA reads TGTGCCAGCAGTTACTCGACTTTCCGGGACAGACCTTTCTTT.

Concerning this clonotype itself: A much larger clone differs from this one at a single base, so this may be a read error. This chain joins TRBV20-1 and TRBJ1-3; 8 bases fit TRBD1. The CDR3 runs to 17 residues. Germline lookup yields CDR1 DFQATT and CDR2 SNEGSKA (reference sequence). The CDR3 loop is CSARGDRISLPGNSIYF. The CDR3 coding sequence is TGCAGTGCTAGGGGGGACAGGATTTCCTTACCTGGAAACAGCATATATTTT.

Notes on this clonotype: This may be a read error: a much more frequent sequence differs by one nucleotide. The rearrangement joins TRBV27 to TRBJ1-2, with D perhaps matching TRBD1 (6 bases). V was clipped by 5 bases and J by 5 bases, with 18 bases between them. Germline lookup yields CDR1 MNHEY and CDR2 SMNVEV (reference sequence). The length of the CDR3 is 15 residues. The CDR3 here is CASSAVGGARYGYTF. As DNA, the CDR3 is TGTGCCAGCAGTGCCGTTGGGGGCGCAAGGTATGGCTACACCTTC.

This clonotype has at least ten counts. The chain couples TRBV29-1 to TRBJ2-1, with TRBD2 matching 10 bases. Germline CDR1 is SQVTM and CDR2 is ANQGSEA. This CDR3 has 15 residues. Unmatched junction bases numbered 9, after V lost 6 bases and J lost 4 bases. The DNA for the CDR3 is TGCAGCGTCGATAGGCTAGCGGGAGAATACAATGAGCAGTTCTTC. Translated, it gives CSVDRLAGEYNEQFF.

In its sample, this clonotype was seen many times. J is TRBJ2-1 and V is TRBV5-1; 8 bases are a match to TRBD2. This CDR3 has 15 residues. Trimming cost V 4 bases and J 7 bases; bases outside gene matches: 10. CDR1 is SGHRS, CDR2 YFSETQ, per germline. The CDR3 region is CASSDGGSGTNEQFF. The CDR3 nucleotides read TGCGCCAGCAGCGACGGAGGTAGCGGGACGAATGAGCAGTTCTTC.

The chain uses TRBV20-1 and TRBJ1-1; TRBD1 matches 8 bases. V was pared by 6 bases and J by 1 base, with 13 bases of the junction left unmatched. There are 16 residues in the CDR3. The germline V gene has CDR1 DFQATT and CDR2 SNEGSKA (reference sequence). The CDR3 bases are TGCAGTGCGAGAAGGGACAGGTCCTTATCGAACACTGAAGCTTTCTTT. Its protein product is CSARRDRSLSNTEAFF.